A single sample is the source of the 24 T cell receptor beta chains below, sequenced in a study of beta chain features in type 1 diabetes. These receptors lack a known antigen. The study reverse transcribed the entire isolated RNA, so it sequenced expressed TCRB transcripts. Profiling relied on immunoSEQ multiplex PCR, and the TCRdb table lists in-frame clones only, not all of them. The sample includes some 44,000 clones, around 71% of them seen just once. Study findings and constraints: Within each of all four CD4+ subsets, Type 1 diabetes patients had TCRB CDR3s that were moderately but significantly shorter.

The specimen sequenced was Tregs from blood. Source of these receptors: a woman under 30 with type 1 diabetes.

Comments on this clone: This may be a read error: a much more frequent sequence differs by one nucleotide. This CDR3 is CASSRGQRETQYF. CDR3 nucleotides: TGTGCCAGCTCACGGGGACAGAGAGAGACCCAGTACTTC. The chain recombines TRBV18 with TRBJ2-5, with 7 bases lining up with TRBD1. V shed 4 bases and J 4 bases; nucleotides not matched to a gene: 3. Germline V gives CDR1 KGHSH, CDR2 LQKENI. The CDR3 runs to 13 residues.

CDR3 sequence: CASSLRTGVETQYF. CDR3 nucleotide sequence: TGTGCCAGCAGCTTAAGAACAGGAGTGGAGACCCAGTACTTC. This rearrangement joins TRBV5-4 to TRBJ2-5, with a weak D call TRBD1 (5 bases). Germline V CDR1 and CDR2: SGHNT, YYREEE (reference sequence). The CDR3 totals 14 residues. Trimming took off 2 bases at V and 5 bases at J, with 13 bases between the two ends.

This clone appeared a few times. This chain joins TRBV23-1 and TRBJ2-1; TRBD2 might be the D (6 bases). TRBV23-1 is recorded as an ORF, its role being uncertain. Trimming took 0 bases from V and 8 from J, leaving 8 bases between them. There are 13 residues in the CDR3. The CDR3 sequence: CASSQSRRDEQFF. CDR3 nucleotides: TGCGCCAGCAGTCAATCTAGGAGGGATGAGCAGTTCTTC.

The V gene is TRBV27, the J gene TRBJ1-1; a weak D match, TRBD1 (5 bases). Trimming removed 3 bases from V and 5 bases from J, with 16 bases in between. In germline, CDR1 is MNHEY, CDR2 SMNVEV (reference sequence). The CDR3 sequence is 15 residues long. The CDR3 protein is CASSFRVGLWTEAFF. The CDR3 bases are TGTGCCAGCAGTTTCCGAGTGGGGCTTTGGACTGAAGCTTTCTTT.

This chain joins TRBV19 and TRBJ1-2; 8 nucleotides match TRBD1. This CDR3 is built from 13 residues. The J segment lost 5 bases and the V segment lost 5 bases, leaving 4 bases of the junction unmatched. Germline V gene sequence: CDR1 LNHDA, CDR2 SQIVND (reference sequence). CDR3 region: CASSGRTGYGYTF. CDR3 nucleotide sequence: TGTGCCAGTAGTGGTCGGACAGGGTATGGCTACACCTTC.

This chain uses TRBV11-2 with TRBJ2-5, with 7 bases that match TRBD1. Per the germline V gene, CDR1 is SGHAT and CDR2 is FQNNGV. The ends lost 5 bases at V and 11 bases at J; junction bases unmatched: 8. The CDR3 contains 12 residues. The CDR3 is CASSAIGTAQYF. In nucleotides, the CDR3 is TGTGCCAGCAGCGCCATTGGGACAGCGCAGTACTTC. Full variable domain (rest looked up from reference TRBV11-2 and TRBJ2-5): EAGVAQSPRYKIIEKRQSVAFWCNPISGHATLYWYQQILGQGPKLLIQFQNNGVVDDSQLPKDRFSAERLKGVDSTLKIQPAKLEDSAVYLCASSAIGTAQYFGPGTRLLVL.

This rearrangement joins TRBV28 to TRBJ1-2; the D is unclear. Germline assignment: CDR1 MDHEN and CDR2 SYDVKM. V was trimmed by 7 bases and J by 4 bases, leaving 7 bases between them. The CDR3 has 11 residues. The CDR3 protein is CASMEGYGYTF. The CDR3 DNA follows: TGTGCCAGCATGGAGGGCTATGGCTACACCTTC.

The chain links TRBV18 to TRBJ1-1, with TRBD1 matching 12 bases. Germline V gene lookup returns CDR1 KGHSH and CDR2 LQKENI. The CDR3 length is 17 residues. Trimming at V came to 3 bases and at J to 1 base, leaving 6 bases not matched to a gene. The CDR3 reads CASSPGQGAGRNTEAFF. The CDR3 nucleotides are TGTGCCAGCTCACCGGGACAGGGGGCAGGGAGGAACACTGAAGCTTTCTTT.

The chain combines TRBV7-2 with TRBJ1-1; D perhaps matches TRBD1 (5 bases). The CDR3 runs 13 residues. The germline V and J ends were trimmed by 1 base and 7 bases, with 10 bases remaining between them. Looked up from germline, CDR1 is SGHTA and CDR2 is FQGNSA. CDR3 sequence reads: CASSLGGGIEAFF. As DNA, the CDR3 is TGTGCCAGCAGCTTAGGGGGGGGGATTGAAGCTTTCTTT.

The CDR3 sequence: CASSKPLLAAYTEAFF. CDR3 coding DNA: TGTGCCAGTAGTAAGCCCCTTCTAGCGGCTTACACTGAAGCTTTCTTT. The genes are TRBV19 and TRBJ1-1; D unclear. Trimming cost V 4 bases and J 3 bases, with 18 bases left between them. Germline-derived CDR1 and CDR2 are LNHDA and SQIVND (reference sequence). This CDR3 is built from 16 residues.

This clone was recorded once. The rearrangement joins TRBV29-1 to TRBJ1-1; D perhaps matches TRBD1 (5 bases). Deletions cut 6 bases from V and 1 base from J, with 15 bases between. This CDR3 region has 14 residues. CDR1 is SQVTM, CDR2 ANQGSEA, per germline. For the CDR3, the DNA is TGCAGCGTGGACCTGACAGTGAGGAACACTGAAGCTTTCTTT. Translating gives CSVDLTVRNTEAFF.

J is TRBJ1-4 and V is TRBV7-9, with D maybe TRBD1 (5 bases). Per the germline V gene, CDR1 is SEHNR and CDR2 is FQNEAQ (reference sequence). V lost 2 bases and J 16 bases, leaving 20 bases between the germline ends. CDR3 length: 14 residues. CDR3 in amino acids: CASSLSKGRGQPFF. The CDR3, as DNA: TGTGCCAGCAGCTTATCGAAGGGGCGCGGCCAACCGTTTTTT.

The chain links TRBV7-6 to TRBJ1-2; TRBD1 agrees at 9 bases. Losses at the gene ends were 4 bases for V and 8 bases for J; bases not matched to a gene: 8. This CDR3 has 14 residues. Germline CDR1 SGHVS, CDR2 FNYEAQ. The CDR3 bases are TGTGCCAGCAGCTGGAGGACAGGGGATCTGGGCTACACCTTC. Its protein product is CASSWRTGDLGYTF.

This sequence joins TRBV28 and TRBJ2-7; TRBD2 matches 8 bases. Looked up from germline, CDR1 is MDHEN and CDR2 is SYDVKM. Unmatched junction bases numbered 16, after V lost 9 bases and J lost 0 bases. The CDR3 spans 17 residues. CDR3 in DNA: TGTGCCAGTCAAGGGATGACGTGGCTAGCGGGCTCCTACGAGCAGTACTTC. Its protein is CASQGMTWLAGSYEQYF.

The V call is TRBV5-1, the J call TRBJ2-1; 11 bases are shared with TRBD2. There are 15 residues in the CDR3. Germline CDR1 is SGHRS and CDR2 is YFSETQ. V trimming: 5 bases; J trimming: 4 bases; junction bases outside the gene matches: 5. As DNA, the CDR3 is TGCGCCAGCAGACAAACTAGCGGGAGATACAATGAGCAGTTCTTC. Translated, it gives CASRQTSGRYNEQFF. Combining the CDR3 with reference TRBV5-1 and TRBJ2-1 gives the whole variable domain KAGVTQTPRYLIKTRGQQVTLSCSPISGHRSVSWYQQTPGQGLQFLFEYFSETQRNKGNFPGRFSGRQFSNSRSEMNVSTLELGDSALYLCASRQTSGRYNEQFFGPGTRLTVL.

In its sample, this clone was seen a few times. The genes are TRBV7-2 and TRBJ1-1; 7 positions agree with TRBD1. The V gene end was trimmed by 5 bases and the J gene end by 0 bases; junction bases not matched to a gene: 9. This CDR3 contains 16 residues. Per the germline V gene, CDR1 is SGHTA and CDR2 is FQGNSA. The CDR3 nucleotides are TGTGCCAGCAGCCCCGGGACAGCTATTTTGAACACTGAAGCTTTCTTT. Its protein product is CASSPGTAILNTEAFF.

This chain links TRBV4-3 with TRBJ2-3; D is unclear. The CDR3 consists of 17 residues. Trimming stripped 0 bases from V and 6 bases from J, with 19 bases between. The V gene's germline CDR1 is LGHNA and CDR2 YSLEER. In nucleotides, the CDR3 is TGCGCCAGCAGCCAAGATTTCCATGGTGTCAGGTTGGATACGCAGTATTTT. This gives the protein CASSQDFHGVRLDTQYF.

The chain employs TRBV25-1 and TRBJ2-1; the match to TRBD1 covers 10 bases. The germline V gene encodes CDR1 MGHDK and CDR2 SYGVNS. CDR3 length equals 16 residues. The V segment lost 2 bases and the J segment 4 bases; nucleotides outside the gene matches: 5. The CDR3 sequence: CASSELGTGAYNEQFF. CDR3 in DNA: TGTGCCAGCAGTGAACTAGGGACAGGGGCGTACAATGAGCAGTTCTTC.

The chain has TRBV6-5 and TRBJ2-2, with 8 bases matching TRBD1. The junction had 8 bases not matched to a gene; V was cut back by 6 bases and J by 5 bases. Germline CDR1 is MNHEY and CDR2 is SVGAGI. This CDR3 has 15 amino acids. This chain's CDR3 is CASSTGQGRTGELFF. CDR3 DNA: TGTGCCAGCAGCACCGGACAGGGAAGAACCGGGGAGCTGTTTTTT.

The J gene is TRBJ2-7, the V gene TRBV7-2, with 7 bases matching TRBD2. Germline loops: CDR1 SGHTA, CDR2 FQGNSA. V trimming: 2 bases; J trimming: 2 bases; junction bases outside the gene matches: 9. This CDR3 has 16 residues. CDR3: CASSLSELAAPYEQYF. The CDR3 region has the DNA TGTGCCAGCAGCTTATCCGAGCTAGCGGCCCCCTACGAGCAGTACTTC.

The J gene is TRBJ2-3, the V gene TRBV4-3; 15 bases agree with TRBD2. Germline V gene sequence: CDR1 LGHNA, CDR2 YSLEER. The CDR3 runs 19 residues. V lost 4 bases to trimming and J lost 2 bases; unmatched junction nucleotides: 10. The CDR3 reads CASSPRRGLAGGHTDTQYF. Here the CDR3 DNA reads TGCGCCAGCAGCCCCCGGAGGGGACTAGCGGGGGGACACACAGATACGCAGTATTTT.

The rearrangement joins TRBV7-9 to TRBJ2-1, with D possibly TRBD2 on 5 matching bases. V lost 6 bases to trimming and J lost 13 bases, with 16 bases between them. Looked up from germline, CDR1 is SEHNR and CDR2 is FQNEAQ (reference sequence). The CDR3 is 12 residues long. In DNA form, the CDR3 reads TGTGCCAGCAGACTAGACGAGACATCTCAGTTCTTC. It is translated as CASRLDETSQFF.

The rearrangement uses TRBV7-2 and TRBJ1-4; TRBD1 matches at 8 bases. Losses at the gene ends were 5 bases for V and 5 bases for J; bases not matched to a gene: 7. Germline CDR1 SGHTA, CDR2 FQGNSA. This CDR3 is built from 15 residues. Written as DNA, the CDR3 is TGTGCCAGCAGCCCGGTGAGGACAGGGAATGAAAAACTGTTTTTT. Its translation: CASSPVRTGNEKLFF.

The J gene is TRBJ2-7, the V gene TRBV6-5, with 8 bases fitting TRBD1. The germline V gene has CDR1 MNHEY and CDR2 SVGAGI. The J segment lost 2 bases and the V segment lost 4 bases, leaving 4 bases of the junction unmatched. The CDR3 is 14 amino acids. The CDR3: CASSLTGAAYEQYF. DNA for the CDR3: TGTGCCAGCAGTTTGACAGGGGCCGCCTACGAGCAGTACTTC.